These 21 T cell receptor beta chains were all obtained from the same sample, sequenced in a study of blood T cells in healthy people across ages. The use of a sample-barcoded 5' primer and a J-beta primer mix characterized a second PCR of roughly 6 to 11 cycles. A single record per CDR3 protein comes from TCRdb applying MiXCR to the 5' RACE reads. This table holds 380,000 or so distinct CDR3 sequences, 50% to 60% found once. Specimen: blood. The receptors stem from a man in his sixties in good health.

V gene TRBV20-1 combines with J gene TRBJ2-1, with a possible D match to TRBD2 (6 bases). Germline V gene sequence: CDR1 DFQATT, CDR2 SNEGSKA (reference sequence). V was pared by 3 bases and J by 15 bases, with 21 bases between. The CDR3 is 13 amino acids. Here the CDR3 reads CSASRAGATEGFF. The CDR3 bases are TGCAGTGCTAGTAGAGCGGGCGCTACGGAAGGGTTCTTC.

This clonotype was seen at least ten times. The gene calls are TRBV3-1 and TRBJ2-5; perhaps D is TRBD1 or TRBD2 (5 bases each). Trimming took off 3 bases at V and 5 bases at J, with 16 bases between the two ends. This CDR3 has 15 amino acids. CDR1 is LGHDT and CDR2 is YNNKEL in the germline V gene (reference sequence). The CDR3 coding sequence is TGTGCCAGCAGCCACACCGGGTCAGGGACGGAGACCCAGTACTTC. Protein: CASSHTGSGTETQYF.

The chain uses TRBV5-1 and TRBJ2-5, with D tentatively TRBD2 (7 bases). The V gene lost 2 bases and the J gene lost 11 bases, with 25 bases spanning the gap. The CDR3 is made up of 16 amino acids. Germline V CDR1 and CDR2: SGHRS, YFSETQ. The CDR3 DNA is TGCGCCAGCAGCTTTTCGGTGGGGGGGCTGGGAAATGAGCAGTACTTC. It yields the protein CASSFSVGGLGNEQYF.

J is TRBJ1-2 and V is TRBV12-5, with D unresolved. The CDR3 is made up of 14 amino acids. V lost 3 bases, J lost 7 bases, and 15 bases lay in between. Looked up from germline, CDR1 is LGHNT and CDR2 is FRNRAP. The CDR3: CASGFPRDPIGYTF. DNA for the CDR3: TGTGCTAGTGGTTTCCCCCGGGATCCAATTGGCTACACCTTC.

The chain links TRBV7-8 to TRBJ2-7, with 8 bases that match TRBD2. The CDR3 has 15 residues. Germline V lookup: CDR1 SGHVS, CDR2 FQNEAQ. The V gene end was trimmed by 4 bases and the J gene end by 0 bases; junction bases not matched to a gene: 5. CDR3 sequence: CASSSLAGFSYEQYF. CDR3 nucleotides: TGTGCCAGCAGCTCGTTAGCGGGGTTCTCCTACGAGCAGTACTTC.

Only a few counts were recorded for this clonotype. This chain uses TRBV6-5 with TRBJ2-1, with D possibly TRBD1 on 5 matching bases. In germline, CDR1 is MNHEY, CDR2 SVGAGI. This CDR3 comprises 13 residues. With 0 bases removed from V and 10 bases from J, the gap between germline ends came to 10 bases. CDR3 amino acids: CASSYSGQGEQFF. The CDR3 DNA follows: TGTGCCAGCAGTTACTCGGGGCAGGGAGAGCAGTTCTTC.

The DNA for the CDR3 is TGTGCCAGCAGCCCCCCCGGACTCCGCACAGATACGCAGTATTTT. Its translation: CASSPPGLRTDTQYF. The gene calls are TRBV7-2 and TRBJ2-3, with TRBD2 as a possible D gene (5 bases). The CDR3 contains 15 residues. V gave up 5 bases and J gave up 1 base, with 13 bases separating them. Germline assignment: CDR1 SGHTA and CDR2 FQGNSA.

This clonotype turned up a few times. This chain links TRBV29-1 with TRBJ2-4; D perhaps matches TRBD1 (5 bases). The J call may be wrong; the DNA end is better matched by TRBJ2-7. Germline CDR1 is SQVTM and CDR2 is ANQGSEA. The CDR3 covers 11 residues. CDR3 in amino acids: CSVWTRYEQYF. CDR3 in DNA: TGCAGCGTATGGACACGCTACGAGCAGTACTTC.

This clonotype was seen a few times. J is TRBJ2-1 and V is TRBV20-1; 8 positions match TRBD2. The germline V gene encodes CDR1 DFQATT and CDR2 SNEGSKA (reference sequence). The CDR3 is 15 residues long. J was trimmed by 9 bases and V by 1 base; bases with no gene match: 11. CDR3 residues: CSARGGLAGAIEQFF. The CDR3 nucleotides read TGCAGTGCTAGAGGCGGACTAGCCGGGGCGATTGAGCAGTTCTTC.

This chain connects TRBV13 to TRBJ2-7; TRBD2 matches 13 bases. The CDR3 length is 15 residues. The germline V gene encodes CDR1 PRHDT and CDR2 FYEKMQ (reference sequence). V lost 4 bases and J lost 7; bases outside the gene matches: 7. The CDR3 DNA is TGTGCCAGCAGCTGGACTAGCGGGAGATCGGGGGAGCAGTACTTC. Protein sequence: CASSWTSGRSGEQYF.

V and J are TRBV20-1 and TRBJ2-1; possibly TRBD1 for D (6 bases). Germline V gene data show CDR1 as DFQATT and CDR2 as SNEGSKA (reference sequence). Trimming cost V 0 bases and J 7 bases, with 16 bases left between them. CDR3 length equals 15 residues. CDR3 protein: CSARDQGSPGNEQFF. The CDR3, as DNA: TGCAGTGCTAGAGATCAGGGGAGCCCTGGGAATGAGCAGTTCTTC.

This clonotype was observed a few times. The DNA for the CDR3 is TGCAGCAACCGGGACAGGGGGCGAGAGACCCAGTACTTC. Its translation: CSNRDRGRETQYF. The V call is TRBV29-1, the J call TRBJ2-5; TRBD1 agrees at 12 bases. The length of the CDR3 is 13 residues. CDR1 and CDR2 from the germline V gene are SQVTM and ANQGSEA. J was trimmed by 4 bases and V by 8 bases; bases with no gene match: 5.

This chain links TRBV20-1 with TRBJ2-1; 12 bases match TRBD1. Germline-derived CDR1 and CDR2 are DFQATT and SNEGSKA (reference sequence). J was trimmed by 8 bases and V by 4 bases; bases with no gene match: 9. There are 15 residues in the CDR3. The CDR3 spells CSATWAGQGAYEQFF. The CDR3 DNA is TGCAGTGCTACCTGGGCGGGACAGGGGGCCTATGAGCAGTTCTTC.

The chain has TRBV6-1 and TRBJ1-4; 10 bases are shared with TRBD1. Germline CDR1 reads MNHNS; CDR2 reads SASEGT. Germline trimming cut 5 bases from V and 0 bases from J; bases unmatched to any gene: 6. There are 17 residues in the CDR3. The CDR3 DNA reads as TGTGCCAGCAGTCGAGACAGGGGGCGGGCAACTAATGAAAAACTGTTTTTT. Protein product: CASSRDRGRATNEKLFF.

The chain links TRBV7-9 to TRBJ2-1, with a weak D call TRBD2 (6 bases). Germline V gene lookup returns CDR1 SEHNR and CDR2 FQNEAQ (reference sequence). V was trimmed by 1 base and J by 12 bases, leaving 28 bases between them. The CDR3 length is 18 residues. The CDR3 here is CASSLGDLGTSSRGMQFF. The CDR3 nucleotides are TGTGCCAGCAGCTTAGGGGACTTGGGGACCTCCTCACGGGGGATGCAGTTCTTC.

Of note for this clonotype: A read error is possible here, since a much larger clone lies one base away. The genes are TRBV20-1 and TRBJ2-1; 7 bases align to TRBD1. The germline V gene has CDR1 DFQATT and CDR2 SNEGSKA (reference sequence). This CDR3 region has 15 residues. CDR3 sequence (DNA): TGCGGTGCTAAGGCGAAGAGGGGGCCCTACAATGAGCAGTTCTTC. This codes for CGAKAKRGPYNEQFF.

The chain combines TRBV4-2 with TRBJ2-3; no firm D call. This CDR3 has 14 amino acids. V lost 0 bases to trimming and J lost 1 base, with 5 bases between them. Germline V gene sequence: CDR1 LGHNA, CDR2 YNFKEQ. This chain's CDR3 is CASSQDMGTDTQYF. The CDR3, as DNA: TGTGCCAGCAGCCAAGATATGGGCACAGATACGCAGTATTTT.

This clonotype was seen ten or more times. This chain uses TRBV5-1 with TRBJ2-3, with D maybe TRBD1 (6 bases). Per the germline V gene, CDR1 is SGHRS and CDR2 is YFSETQ. Trimming took 6 bases from V and 2 from J, leaving 10 bases between them. The CDR3 is made up of 13 amino acids. CDR3 sequence: CASKGQLTDTQYF. DNA for the CDR3: TGCGCCAGCAAAGGACAGCTCACAGATACGCAGTATTTT. The entire variable domain, with the rest obtained from reference TRBV5-1 and TRBJ2-3, is as follows: KAGVTQTPRYLIKTRGQQVTLSCSPISGHRSVSWYQQTPGQGLQFLFEYFSETQRNKGNFPGRFSGRQFSNSRSEMNVSTLELGDSALYLCASKGQLTDTQYFGPGTRLTVL.

This clonotype appeared once. The V call is TRBV7-9, the J call TRBJ2-2; maybe TRBD1 (6 bases). The CDR3 contains 13 residues. Germline-derived CDR1 and CDR2 are SEHNR and FQNEAQ (reference sequence). With 1 base removed from V and 6 bases from J, the gap between germline ends came to 6 bases. In nucleotides, the CDR3 is TGTGCCAGCAGCTTAGGACAGGCCGGGGAGCTGTTTTTT. Encoded protein: CASSLGQAGELFF.

This clonotype has a handful of counts. The genes are TRBV20-1 and TRBJ1-1, with D perhaps matching TRBD1 (6 bases). This CDR3 is built from 15 residues. The V gene lost 3 bases and the J gene lost 5 bases, with 19 bases spanning the gap. CDR1 is DFQATT, CDR2 SNEGSKA, per germline (reference sequence). The CDR3 region is CSASTGGRFGTEAFF. CDR3 coding DNA: TGCAGTGCTAGTACTGGGGGCAGGTTCGGGACTGAAGCTTTCTTT.

J is TRBJ2-1 and V is TRBV6-5; D ambiguous. Germline CDR1 MNHEY, CDR2 SVGAGI. The germline V and J ends were trimmed by 4 bases and 7 bases, with 8 bases remaining between them. This CDR3 has 12 amino acids. Here the CDR3 reads CASSLTQNEQFF. CDR3 in DNA: TGTGCCAGCAGTTTGACCCAGAATGAGCAGTTCTTC.